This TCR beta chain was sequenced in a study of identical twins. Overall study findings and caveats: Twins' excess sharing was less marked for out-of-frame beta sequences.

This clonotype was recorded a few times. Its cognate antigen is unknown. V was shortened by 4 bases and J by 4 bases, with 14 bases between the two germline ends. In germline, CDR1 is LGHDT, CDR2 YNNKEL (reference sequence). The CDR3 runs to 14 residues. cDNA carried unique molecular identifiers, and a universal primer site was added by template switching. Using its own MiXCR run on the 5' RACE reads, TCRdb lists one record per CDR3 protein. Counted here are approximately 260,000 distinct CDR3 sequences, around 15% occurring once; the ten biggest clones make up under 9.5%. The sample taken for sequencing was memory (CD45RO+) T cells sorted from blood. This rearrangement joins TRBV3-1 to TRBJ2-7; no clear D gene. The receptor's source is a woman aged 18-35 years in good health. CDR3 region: CASSLQLVGYEQYF. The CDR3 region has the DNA TGTGCCAGCAGCCTCCAACTCGTCGGGTACGAGCAGTACTTC.